A selection of T cell receptor beta chains follows, all from one sample in a study of T cell repertoires in cytomegalovirus infection. TCRdb re-analysed the reads in MiXCR, keeping a single row per CDR3 protein. The repertoire includes a few hundred thousand distinct CDR3 sequences, 9% to 9.5% of them detected once, and 3.5% to 4.5% sits in the top ten. The sample comprised PBMCs. The receptor set was obtained from a human donor in good health (CMV status not recorded). Some clones in this sample may be carry-over from other donors' samples. The CDR3 runs from the conserved cysteine through the conserved F or W.

v_gene,j_gene,CDR3aa
TRBV7-8,TRBJ1-2,CASSFRGGQLEYGYTF
TRBV7-3,TRBJ2-1,CASSPSVLAGEQFF
TRBV4-1,TRBJ1-4,CASSQDRGNEKLFF
TRBV6-2/TRBV6-3,TRBJ1-2,CASNQPQNYGYTF
TRBV19,TRBJ2-7,CASRRGTGDYEQYF
TRBV12-3/TRBV12-4,TRBJ2-3,CASTPGQGTNTQYF
TRBV6-2/TRBV6-3,TRBJ1-1,CASRPREGSTEAFF
TRBV7-2,TRBJ2-5,CASSLSAAQETQYF
TRBV10-3,TRBJ2-7,CAIKGQGYEQYF
TRBV7-6,TRBJ2-1,CASSFGQNGDEQFF
TRBV24-1,TRBJ2-7,CATSSQGTFSYEQYF
TRBV6-2/TRBV6-3,TRBJ2-1,CASSRPGQHIYNEQFF
TRBV6-2/TRBV6-3,TRBJ2-7,CASSPLGTSVEQYF
TRBV7-2,TRBJ1-2,CASSLISNTGYTF
TRBV4-2,TRBJ1-2,CASSQDIYGYTF
TRBV7-3,TRBJ2-3,CASSLTGDLPASDTQYF
TRBV5-1,TRBJ1-5,CASSPFGDNQPQHF
TRBV2,TRBJ2-1,CASSGDHGGNEQFF
TRBV27,TRBJ2-3,CASREAGGSTDTQYF
TRBV28,TRBJ2-2,CASSPAGVHTGELFF
TRBV18,TRBJ1-3,CASSPSKGTGVAWTGNTIYF
TRBV20-1,TRBJ2-7,CSARTWTGYYEQYF
TRBV19,TRBJ2-1,CASSPGQGGYNEQFF
TRBV29-1,TRBJ2-7,CSVPRTGAPHEQYF
TRBV20-1,TRBJ1-3,CSATTFKGWESSGNTIYF
TRBV7-2,TRBJ2-7,CASSPRQGGREQYF
TRBV7-9,TRBJ2-7,CASSLDGGPSYEQYF
TRBV6-1,TRBJ2-4,CASSEMARVVGKNIQYF
TRBV6-5,TRBJ2-3,CASRGGVANTQYF
TRBV7-2,TRBJ2-2,CASSPGLTGELFF
TRBV28,TRBJ2-1,CASKDGFDEQFF
TRBV27,TRBJ2-3,CATRVAGSTDTQYF
TRBV2,TRBJ2-2,CASSALRGGTGELFF
TRBV10-3,TRBJ2-4,CAISEGVAKNIQYF
TRBV20-1,TRBJ1-2,CSARVVGGGYGYTF
TRBV4-3,TRBJ2-7,CASSQALGPTDEQYF